This T cell receptor (beta chain) was captured in a study of blood T cell repertoires in COVID-19 (dated by TCRdb to between 2020 and 2021). Notes on the research overall: Collaborator samples came from the United States, Italy and Spain and covered acute and convalescent phases of COVID-19. Subjects who had been exposed to COVID-19, were actively infected with it, or had recovered from it provided the deeply sampled blood TCRbeta repertoires that made up the dataset. HLA class I and class II types, where available, came from metadata supplied by the sample provider rather than from assay-based typing. The prospective study material was composed of cDNA or gDNA derived from T cells, B-cell-depleted T cells, or PBMCs. The samples were drawn from two sources: the first 160 participants of the ongoing ImmuneRACE study, and fewer than 1,500 subjects contributed by 6 global collaborators. The repertoires were released in a freely available public database intended as a resource for research on the immune response to SARS-CoV-2. Sample metadata almost always included a de-identified subject ID, COVID-19 status, age in years and sex. What the study reported, not specific to this receptor: The quantity of clinical and demographic metadata differed by source and by participant and was supplied without curation.

The collaborating institutions used their own protocols to collect whole blood in K2EDTA tubes. For TCRbeta analysis, collaborators shipped samples in one of three forms: frozen whole blood, isolated PBMCs, or DNA extracted from either of those sample types. TCRbeta CDR3 regions were amplified from genomic DNA by means of the immunoSEQ Assay, a bias-controlled multiplex PCR. In the original analysis: The number of nucleated cells in each sample was estimated by amplification of reference gene primers within the assay. To quantify the absolute abundance of each unique TCRbeta CDR3 rearrangement, sequence reads were collapsed and filtered. For each sample, productive Simpson clonality was calculated as the square root of Simpson's diversity index over productive rearrangements. TCRdb carries this immuneACCESS record with in-frame sequences only. Its versions omit some clonotypes, under half of them owing to an unresolved V gene in the studies checked, with the rest unexplained. V and J calls plus clone size are reproduced from that table; the DNA served to infer D and trimming. For this sample the table gives approximately 130,000 clones, of which 80% to 90% were detected only once. The ten largest clones capture roughly 12% of the sample.

Comment on this clone: Its antigen is unknown. Per-nucleotide qualities are absent, and no much larger clonotype sits a single base away.

Counted from cysteine to phenylalanine, this CDR3 has 15 amino acids. The DNA shown is the 45-base CDR3, in frame from base 1. V drops 0 bases and J drops 4 bases, leaving 12 bases in between. The rearranged chain carries TRBV23-1 and TRBJ1-1, with the D segment identity uncertain. TRBV23-1 counts as an open reading frame of uncertain function. Sequences were obtained from peripheral blood. The receptor's source is a human donor in a cohort sampled during active COVID-19. The encoded CDR3 is CASSQSRRAFTEAFF. Here is the DNA: TGCGCCAGCAGTCAATCGCGGAGGGCCTTCACTGAAGCTTTCTTT.